Below are 14 T cell receptor beta chains sequenced from a single sample in a study of shared clonotypes between healthy human individuals. Sequencing was performed with immunoSEQ multiplex PCR; in TCRdb, only in-frame clones are kept and a portion is missing. The sample lists millions of clones, about 95% occurring once. Naive CD8 cells comprised CD45RO-negative, CCR7-positively selected cells, excluding terminally differentiated effector memory CD45RA+ cells. The sequenced sample consisted of naive CD8+ T cells sorted from blood. These receptors were obtained from a man between 18 and 29 years old in good health.

This clone was counted a single time. Other DNA sequences in the same sample also yield this CDR3. The chain recombines TRBV5-1 with TRBJ2-1, with 9 bases fitting TRBD2. The germline gives CDR1 SGHRS, CDR2 YFSETQ. The CDR3 totals 15 residues. The trim removed 2 bases at V and 2 bases at J, leaving 2 bases unmatched. The CDR3 DNA sequence: TGCGCCAGCAGCTTTGCGGGAGGGCCCTACAATGAGCAGTTCTTC. This encodes CASSFAGGPYNEQFF.

The chain is built from TRBV18 and TRBJ2-2; 7 bases match TRBD1. Trimming at V came to 5 bases and at J to 6 bases, leaving 6 bases not matched to a gene. CDR1 KGHSH and CDR2 LQKENI come from the germline V gene. The CDR3 is 14 amino acids. The CDR3 is CASSTSGGPGELFF. The CDR3 bases are TGTGCCAGCTCAACTTCAGGGGGTCCCGGGGAGCTGTTTTTT.

J is TRBJ1-2 and V is TRBV28; 7 bases are a match to TRBD1. There are 13 residues in the CDR3. V gave up 6 bases and J gave up 3 bases; unmatched junction bases: 4. Germline V gene data show CDR1 as MDHEN and CDR2 as SYDVKM. For the CDR3, the DNA is TGTGCCAGCAGCACAGGGGAGCACTATGGCTACACCTTC. Translated, it gives CASSTGEHYGYTF.

A single count supports this clone. This sequence joins TRBV5-6 and TRBJ2-7; D is tentatively TRBD1 or TRBD2 (6 bases each). This CDR3 has 14 amino acids. CDR1 is SGHDT and CDR2 is YYEEEE in the germline V gene. With 4 bases removed from V and 1 base from J, the gap between germline ends came to 12 bases. DNA of the CDR3: TGTGCCAGCAGCCGCGGGACACCGTCCTACGAGCAGTACTTC. This translates into CASSRGTPSYEQYF.

As for this clone: The same CDR3 is also encoded by other DNA sequences in this sample. V is TRBV6-5 and J is TRBJ2-7; 7 nucleotides align to TRBD2. Germline loops: CDR1 MNHEY, CDR2 SVGAGI. The CDR3 is 13 amino acids. The V segment lost 2 bases and the J segment 2 bases; nucleotides outside the gene matches: 0. CDR3 in amino acids: CASSYAGAYEQYF. The CDR3 DNA reads as TGTGCCAGCAGTTACGCGGGAGCCTACGAGCAGTACTTC.

J is TRBJ2-3 and V is TRBV5-1, with 12 bases aligning to TRBD2. The CDR3 totals 16 residues. The germline CDR1 and CDR2 sequences are SGHRS and YFSETQ. With V trimmed by 4 bases and J by 2 bases, 5 bases remained unmatched. CDR3 sequence (DNA): TGCGCCAGCAGCCATGGACTAGCGGGATACACAGATACGCAGTATTTT. This sequence encodes CASSHGLAGYTDTQYF.

V usage is TRBV6-5 and J usage is TRBJ1-1, with no clear D. Trimming stripped 2 bases from V and 4 bases from J, with 14 bases between. The CDR3 is 15 residues long. Germline V gene lookup returns CDR1 MNHEY and CDR2 SVGAGI. The CDR3 loop is CASSYALGSGTEAFF. The DNA of the CDR3 is TGTGCCAGCAGTTACGCCTTGGGGAGCGGCACTGAAGCTTTCTTT.

The chain has TRBV9 and TRBJ2-2, with D maybe TRBD1 (5 bases). The germline V gene has CDR1 SGDLS and CDR2 YYNGEE. V lost 4 bases and J 6 bases, leaving 16 bases between the germline ends. The CDR3 is 15 amino acids. CDR3 DNA sequence: TGTGCCAGCAGCCCTGCAGGGTCACCAGCCGGGGAGCTGTTTTTT. Its protein is CASSPAGSPAGELFF.

CDR3 residues: CASSQERAPAGITDTQYF. The CDR3 DNA reads TGCGCCAGCAGCCAAGAACGGGCGCCGGCCGGGATAACAGATACGCAGTATTTT. V gene TRBV4-3 combines with J gene TRBJ2-3, with D perhaps TRBD2 (5 bases). Trimming took 0 bases from V and 3 from J, leaving 19 bases between them. Germline-derived CDR1 and CDR2 are LGHNA and YSLEER. This CDR3 region has 18 residues.

V gene TRBV30 combines with J gene TRBJ1-1; D uncertain. The ends were cut back, 3 bases at V and 5 bases at J, with 22 bases in the middle. Germline lookup yields CDR1 GTSNPN and CDR2 SVGIG (reference sequence). This CDR3 spans 16 amino acids. The CDR3 nucleotides read TGTGCCTGGAGCCCCGATATCAGTTCTTCTTTTACTGAAGCTTTCTTT. Its protein product is CAWSPDISSSFTEAFF.

The V gene is TRBV27, the J gene TRBJ1-5; D remains ambiguous. Between the trimmed V and J ends, which lost 5 bases and 6 bases, there was a span of 23 bases. The germline CDR1 and CDR2 sequences are MNHEY and SMNVEV (reference sequence). The CDR3 runs 17 residues. The CDR3 spells CASSTLSSYNLGQPQHF. In DNA, the CDR3 is TGTGCCAGCAGTACCTTAAGTTCCTACAACCTGGGTCAGCCCCAGCATTTT.

As for this clone: At the DNA level, this CDR3 is encoded by other sequences in the same sample as well. The chain links TRBV27 to TRBJ2-6, with a possible D match to TRBD1 (5 bases). With 0 bases removed from V and 2 bases from J, the gap between germline ends came to 8 bases. This CDR3 has 16 amino acids. CDR1 and CDR2 (germline): MNHEY, SMNVEV (reference sequence). CDR3 residues: CASSLSAGTGANVLTF. CDR3 sequence (DNA): TGTGCCAGCAGTTTATCGGCAGGGACTGGGGCCAACGTCCTGACTTTC.

The chain combines TRBV7-9 with TRBJ2-1; D remains ambiguous. The CDR3 covers 12 residues. CDR1 is SEHNR, CDR2 FQNEAQ, per germline (reference sequence). Trimming removed 4 bases at V and 10 bases at J, with 11 bases between. The CDR3 reads CASSSQGQEQFF. CDR3 DNA: TGTGCCAGCAGCTCGCAAGGCCAGGAGCAGTTCTTC.

This CDR3 is CASSLGPDTEAFF. The DNA for the CDR3 is TGTGCCAGCAGCCTCGGACCGGACACTGAAGCTTTCTTT. The chain has TRBV28 and TRBJ1-1; D remains ambiguous. V lost 6 bases, J lost 3 bases, and 11 bases lay in between. CDR1 is MDHEN, CDR2 SYDVKM, per germline. The CDR3 covers 13 residues. The entire variable domain, with the rest obtained from reference TRBV28 and TRBJ1-1, is as follows: DVKVTQSSRYLVKRTGEKVFLECVQDMDHENMFWYRQDPGLGLRLIYFSYDVKMKEKGDIPEGYSVSREKKERFSLILESASTNQTSMYLCASSLGPDTEAFFGQGTRLTVV.